A selection of T cell receptor beta chains follows, all from one sample in a study of T cell repertoires in cytomegalovirus infection. No cognate antigen is known for these TCRs. One entry per CDR3 protein results from TCRdb running MiXCR on the reads. The table shows approximately 110,000 distinct CDR3 sequences, with approximately 30% occurring only once. Sequencing was performed on CD8+ T cells from cultured PBMCs, taken from culture after CMV antigen stimulation. Every receptor here comes from a human donor in good health (CMV status not recorded). Some clones in this sample may be carry-over from other donors' samples. Each CDR3 is given with its conserved first and last residue. D genes are given only for firm matches. The size entry is marked missing in some rows and otherwise reads once, few, many or a size class.

cdr3_nt	cdr3_aa	v_call	clone_size	j_call	d_call
TGTGCCAGCAGTCGCCAGGGGAGTTCTAATGAAAAACTGTTTTTT	CASSRQGSSNEKLFF	TRBV6-2/TRBV6-3	NA	TRBJ1-4	NA
TGTGCCAGCAGGATAAGTCCGGGACAGGGGACCTACGAGCAGTACTTC	CASRISPGQGTYEQYF	TRBV2	NA	TRBJ2-7	TRBD1
TGTGCCAGCAGCTTGGGGACCGGGACAGCGGGGGAGACCCAGTACTTC	CASSLGTGTAGETQYF	TRBV5-6	few	TRBJ2-5	NA
TGTGTCAGCAGCCCAAGCGTTGCCTCCTACGAGCAGTACTTC	CVSSPSVASYEQYF	TRBV7-6	NA	TRBJ2-7	NA
TGTGCCAGCAGCGCCCCGGGGGGGACAGTAATTTCTGGGGCCAACGTCCTGACTTTC	CASSAPGGTVISGANVLTF	TRBV7-9	once	TRBJ2-6	NA
TGTGCCAGCAGCGACACCGGGACAGGGTCCAATGAGCAGTTCTTC	CASSDTGTGSNEQFF	TRBV7-6	many	TRBJ2-1	TRBD1
TGTGCCAGTAGTATCCCCCACGGACAGGGCAATCAGCCCCAGCATTTT	CASSIPHGQGNQPQHF	TRBV19	few	TRBJ1-5	TRBD1
TGCGCCAGCAGCCGGACAGTCCGGGTGAACACTGAAGCTTTCTTT	CASSRTVRVNTEAFF	TRBV4-1	few	TRBJ1-1	NA
TGTGCCAGCAGTAAAACAGAGACCCAGTACTTC	CASSKTETQYF	TRBV5-5	NA	TRBJ2-5	NA
TGTGCCAGCACCGACAGGGTCAGTTCCTATATCTATGGCTACACCTTC	CASTDRVSSYIYGYTF	TRBV2	few	TRBJ1-2	TRBD1
TGTGCCACCGATGGGTGGGGAGGGGACAGGGCTAGCTACGAGCAGTACTTC	CATDGWGGDRASYEQYF	TRBV28	NA	TRBJ2-7	TRBD1